A selection of T cell receptor beta chains follows, all from one sample in a study of early T cells in non-severe SARS-CoV-2 infection. TCRdb reanalysed the 5' RACE reads using MiXCR and keeps one entry per CDR3 protein. The sample consists of 50,000 to 55,000 distinct CDR3 sequences, approximately 8.5% of them appearing once. The sequenced sample consisted of whole blood. The receptors shown here come from an adult who was a healthcare worker with PCR-confirmed SARS-CoV-2 infection or an uninfected control (not recorded which). Each CDR3 is given with its conserved first and last residue. A D gene is named only where the DNA matches it firmly. Clone size is stated in some rows and not others, as once, few, many or a class when expanded.

clone size	D gene	J gene	V gene	CDR3 protein	CDR3 DNA
many	NA	TRBJ1-6	TRBV6-2/TRBV6-3	CASSWEVSPLHF	TGTGCCAGCAGCTGGGAGGTTTCACCCCTCCACTTT
few	NA	TRBJ1-4	TRBV9	CASSVGEVATNEKLFF	TGTGCCAGCAGCGTTGGCGAGGTTGCAACTAATGAAAAACTGTTTTTT
many	TRBD2	TRBJ2-1	TRBV12-3/TRBV12-4	CASSLGGARVNNEQFF	TGTGCCAGCAGTTTGGGAGGGGCTCGGGTAAACAATGAGCAGTTCTTC
many	TRBD2	TRBJ2-5	TRBV10-2	CASSATSGKETQYF	TGCGCCAGCAGCGCAACTAGCGGAAAAGAGACCCAGTACTTC
many	TRBD1	TRBJ2-7	TRBV29-1	CSVETGGGYEQYF	TGCAGCGTTGAGACAGGGGGCGGCTACGAGCAGTACTTC
many	NA	TRBJ1-5	TRBV3-1	CASSPTPDQPQHF	TGTGCCAGCAGTCCTACCCCCGATCAGCCCCAGCATTTT
NA	NA	TRBJ2-1	TRBV4-1	CASSQVGMSYNEQFF	TGCGCCAGCAGCCAAGTTGGGATGTCCTACAATGAGCAGTTCTTC
many	NA	TRBJ2-2	TRBV3-1	CASSQVPGTGELFF	TGTGCCAGCAGCCAAGTGCCGGGAACCGGGGAGCTGTTTTTT
many	TRBD2	TRBJ2-5	TRBV7-3	CASSEGRASGETQYF	TGTGCCAGCAGCGAGGGGAGGGCCTCAGGAGAGACCCAGTACTTC
many	TRBD1	TRBJ1-4	TRBV29-1	CSVRTGGEKLFF	TGCAGCGTCCGGACAGGGGGAGAAAAACTGTTTTTT
NA	TRBD2	TRBJ2-1	TRBV6-5	CASSYQAGVAGEQFF	TGTGCCAGCAGTTACCAAGCGGGAGTGGCTGGAGAGCAGTTCTTC
many	NA	TRBJ2-7	TRBV6-2/TRBV6-3	CASRSTYEQYF	TGTGCCAGCAGATCGACTTACGAGCAGTACTTC
many	NA	TRBJ2-1	TRBV29-1	CSVASSTSYNEQFF	TGCAGCGTTGCATCATCGACTTCCTACAATGAGCAGTTCTTC
NA	NA	TRBJ2-7	TRBV29-1	CSADYRYEQYF	TGCAGCGCGGACTACCGGTACGAGCAGTACTTC
NA	TRBD2	TRBJ2-7	TRBV7-3	CASSFSGSGEQYF	TGTGCCAGCAGCTTTAGCGGGAGCGGCGAGCAGTACTTC
many	TRBD2	TRBJ2-5	TRBV7-3	CASSISGRADETQYF	TGTGCCAGCAGCATTAGCGGGAGGGCCGATGAGACCCAGTACTTC
many	NA	TRBJ2-7	TRBV30	CAWSVGSTSSYEQYF	TGTGCCTGGAGTGTTGGCTCTACTAGCTCCTACGAGCAGTACTTC
many	NA	TRBJ2-5	TRBV9	CASSAQGGRTQYF	TGTGCCAGCAGCGCCCAAGGGGGTCGAACCCAGTACTTC
many	TRBD1	TRBJ2-7	TRBV28	CASSLPTGPYEQYF	TGTGCCAGCAGTTTACCGACAGGGCCCTACGAGCAGTACTTC
NA	TRBD2	TRBJ2-5	TRBV5-1	CASSSGLAAETQYF	TGCGCCAGCAGCTCGGGTCTAGCGGCCGAGACCCAGTACTTC
many	NA	TRBJ2-1	TRBV11-1	CASSLVPTRKAGNEQFF	TGTGCCAGCAGCTTAGTTCCGACACGAAAGGCCGGGAATGAGCAGTTCTTC
few	NA	TRBJ2-3	TRBV27	CASSFWANTDTQYF	TGTGCCAGCAGTTTTTGGGCCAACACAGATACGCAGTATTTT
NA	NA	TRBJ2-1	TRBV28	CATQRAWQFF	TGTGCCACCCAACGGGCCTGGCAGTTCTTC
many	TRBD1	TRBJ2-3	TRBV5-4	CASSNRQGAPDTQYF	TGTGCCAGCAGCAATAGACAGGGGGCCCCAGATACGCAGTATTTT
few	NA	TRBJ2-3	TRBV28	CASSLPADTQYF	TGTGCCAGCAGTCTTCCAGCTGATACGCAGTATTTT
few	TRBD2	TRBJ2-7	TRBV12-3/TRBV12-4	CASSSTSVLYEQYF	TGTGCCAGCAGTTCGACTAGCGTCCTCTACGAGCAGTACTTC
many	NA	TRBJ1-1	TRBV29-1	CSVSQPQGIAFF	TGCAGCGTCTCACAGCCTCAAGGGATAGCTTTCTTT
few	TRBD2	TRBJ2-1	TRBV29-1	CSPRLAGQQFF	TGCAGCCCTAGACTAGCGGGGCAGCAGTTCTTC
many	NA	TRBJ2-1	TRBV4-1	CASSQDHGTYNEQFF	TGCGCCAGCAGCCAAGACCATGGTACCTACAATGAGCAGTTCTTC
many	NA	TRBJ1-1	TRBV3-1	CASSQDLGWTEAFF	TGTGCCAGCAGCCAAGATTTGGGGTGGACTGAAGCTTTCTTT
many	TRBD2	TRBJ2-7	TRBV4-2	CASSQEATSGTYEQYF	TGTGCCAGCAGCCAAGAGGCGACTAGCGGTACCTACGAGCAGTACTTC
many	TRBD1	TRBJ1-1	TRBV28	CASSLTGVNTEAFF	TGTGCCAGCAGCCTCACAGGGGTGAACACTGAAGCTTTCTTT
many	NA	TRBJ2-5	TRBV6-5	CASSWKGGYQETQYF	TGTGCCAGCAGTTGGAAGGGGGGCTACCAAGAGACCCAGTACTTC
many	NA	TRBJ2-1	TRBV3-1	CASSQDPTEDNEQFF	TGTGCCAGCAGCCAAGATCCCACAGAAGACAATGAGCAGTTCTTC
many	NA	TRBJ1-2	TRBV10-3	CAISESGPGHGYTF	TGTGCCATCAGTGAGTCGGGACCGGGGCATGGCTACACCTTC
medium-sized	TRBD2	TRBJ2-3	TRBV7-2	CASSLAGGPRTDTQYF	TGTGCCAGCAGCTTAGCGGGAGGGCCCCGGACAGATACGCAGTATTTT
many	NA	TRBJ2-5	TRBV18	CASSDNRKETQYF	TGTGCCAGCTCAGATAACAGGAAAGAGACCCAGTACTTC
NA	NA	TRBJ2-7	TRBV28	CASNQGSSYEQYF	TGTGCCAGCAACCAGGGCAGCTCCTACGAGCAGTACTTC
few	TRBD1	TRBJ1-5	TRBV7-2	CASSPIRDRGIQPQHF	TGTGCCAGCAGCCCTATTAGGGACAGGGGTATTCAGCCCCAGCATTTT
NA	NA	TRBJ1-1	TRBV9	CASSVGLSTEAFF	TGTGCCAGCAGCGTAGGTCTGTCGACTGAAGCTTTCTTT
many	NA	TRBJ1-4	TRBV27	CASSYQSANEKLFF	TGTGCCAGCAGTTATCAGTCGGCTAATGAAAAACTGTTTTTT
many	NA	TRBJ1-5	TRBV6-2/TRBV6-3	CASSYRQISNQPQHF	TGTGCCAGCAGTTACCGACAGATTAGCAATCAGCCCCAGCATTTT
NA	TRBD2	TRBJ2-1	TRBV4-3	CASSQGKTSGSYNEQFF	TGCGCCAGCAGCCAAGGGAAGACTAGCGGTTCCTACAATGAGCAGTTCTTC
many	NA	TRBJ2-3	TRBV7-2	CASSAQLGAQYF	TGTGCCAGCAGCGCCCAACTAGGGGCGCAGTATTTT
many	NA	TRBJ2-1	TRBV14	CASSQARNEQFF	TGTGCCAGCAGCCAAGCGAGAAATGAGCAGTTCTTC
few	NA	TRBJ2-5	TRBV2	CASSVSRETQYF	TGTGCCAGCAGTGTCTCCCGGGAGACCCAGTACTTC
few	NA	TRBJ1-2	TRBV29-1	CSVETGTNYGYTF	TGCAGCGTTGAAACTGGAACTAACTATGGCTACACCTTC
many	TRBD2	TRBJ2-1	TRBV2	CASSGPGLAGFYEQFF	TGTGCCAGCAGTGGGCCGGGACTAGCGGGCTTTTATGAGCAGTTCTTC
many	TRBD2	TRBJ2-2	TRBV5-4	CASSPSGRRDTGELFF	TGTGCCAGCAGCCCGAGCGGGAGAAGGGACACCGGGGAGCTGTTTTTT
many	NA	TRBJ2-1	TRBV18	CASSPPSVNEQFF	TGTGCCAGCTCACCACCTAGCGTCAATGAGCAGTTCTTC
many	NA	TRBJ1-5	TRBV28	CASSKDQPQHF	TGTGCCAGCAGCAAAGATCAGCCCCAGCATTTT
many	NA	TRBJ2-1	TRBV6-5	CASSSIGEQFF	TGTGCCAGCAGTTCTATTGGTGAGCAGTTCTTC
many	NA	TRBJ2-2	TRBV4-2	CASSQAGADGELFF	TGTGCCAGCAGCCAAGCAGGGGCTGACGGGGAGCTGTTTTTT
NA	NA	TRBJ1-5	TRBV6-5	CASSYSVAGTPQHF	TGTGCCAGCAGTTACTCGGTGGCCGGGACCCCCCAGCATTTT
many	NA	TRBJ1-1	TRBV15	CATSRDPSDNTEAFF	TGTGCCACCAGCAGAGATCCGTCAGATAACACTGAAGCTTTCTTT